This T cell receptor (beta chain) was captured in a study of shared clonotypes between healthy human individuals. V was trimmed by 1 base and J by 9 bases, leaving 7 bases between them. Germline assignment: CDR1 DFQATT and CDR2 SNEGSKA (reference sequence). This CDR3 has 11 amino acids. Assay used: immunoSEQ multiplex PCR; TCRdb lists only in-frame clones, some missing. The sample has 2 million to 2.5 million clones, more than 80% seen once. J is TRBJ2-1 and V is TRBV20-1; D unresolved. This receptor was obtained from a man aged 18 to 29 in good health. Some clones in this sample may be carry-over from other donors' samples. What was sequenced was naive CD4+ T cells from PBMCs. Subset of the sample: CD45RA+ positively selected. The CDR3 sequence: CSARALVEQFF. In DNA, the CDR3 is TGCAGTGCTAGAGCCCTCGTTGAGCAGTTCTTC.